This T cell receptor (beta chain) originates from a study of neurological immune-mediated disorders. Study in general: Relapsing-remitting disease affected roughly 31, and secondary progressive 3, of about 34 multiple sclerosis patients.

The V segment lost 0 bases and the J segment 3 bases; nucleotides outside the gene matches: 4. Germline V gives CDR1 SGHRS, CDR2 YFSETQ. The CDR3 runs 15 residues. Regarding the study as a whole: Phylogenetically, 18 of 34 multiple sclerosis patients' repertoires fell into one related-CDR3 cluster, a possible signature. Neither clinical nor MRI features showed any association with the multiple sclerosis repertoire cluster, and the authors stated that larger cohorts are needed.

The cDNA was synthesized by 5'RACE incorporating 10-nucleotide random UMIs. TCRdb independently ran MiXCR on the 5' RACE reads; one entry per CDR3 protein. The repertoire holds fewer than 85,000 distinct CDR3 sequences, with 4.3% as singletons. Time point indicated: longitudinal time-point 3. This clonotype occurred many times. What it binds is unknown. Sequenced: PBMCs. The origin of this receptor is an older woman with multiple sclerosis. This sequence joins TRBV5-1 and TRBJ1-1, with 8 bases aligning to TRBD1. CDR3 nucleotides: TGCGCCAGCAGCTTGGATACAGGGGGAGACACTGAAGCTTTCTTT. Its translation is CASSLDTGGDTEAFF.